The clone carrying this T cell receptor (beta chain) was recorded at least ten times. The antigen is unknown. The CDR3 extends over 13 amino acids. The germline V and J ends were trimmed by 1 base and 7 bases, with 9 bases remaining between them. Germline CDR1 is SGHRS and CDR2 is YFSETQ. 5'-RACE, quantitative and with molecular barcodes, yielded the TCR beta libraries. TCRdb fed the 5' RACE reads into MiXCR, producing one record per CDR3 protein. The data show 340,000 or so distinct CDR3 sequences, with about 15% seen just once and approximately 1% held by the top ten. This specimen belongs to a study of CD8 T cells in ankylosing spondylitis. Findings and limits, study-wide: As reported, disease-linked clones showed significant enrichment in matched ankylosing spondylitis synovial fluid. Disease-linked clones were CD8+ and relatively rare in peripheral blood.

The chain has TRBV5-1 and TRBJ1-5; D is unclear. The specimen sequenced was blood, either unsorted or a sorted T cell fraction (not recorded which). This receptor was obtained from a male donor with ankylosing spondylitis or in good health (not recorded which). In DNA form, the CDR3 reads TGCGCCAGCAGCTTGTCGCCGGGGCAGCCCCAGCATTTT. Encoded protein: CASSLSPGQPQHF. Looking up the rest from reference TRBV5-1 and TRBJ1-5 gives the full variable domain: KAGVTQTPRYLIKTRGQQVTLSCSPISGHRSVSWYQQTPGQGLQFLFEYFSETQRNKGNFPGRFSGRQFSNSRSEMNVSTLELGDSALYLCASSLSPGQPQHFGDGTRLSIL.